This TCR beta chain stems from a study of cytomegalovirus exposure and HLA in healthy donors (dated by TCRdb to about 2017). Concerning the study at large: In an earlier analysis of about 560 of the donors, approximately 300 Gb of sequence data and approximately 120 million unique TCR beta sequences from about 190 million T cells were reported. Both class I and class II loci were covered by HLA typing, at four-digit resolution. Among the roughly 410 genotyped donors, 75% to 90% belonged to the genetic ancestry cluster associated with self-reported Caucasian donors. An early release covering roughly 640 HLA-typed donors comprised approximately 300 gigabases of sequencing data and tens of millions of unique TCR sequences. On average, roughly 250,000 unique TCR beta nucleotide sequences were sequenced per donor among some 430 genotyped donors of the cohort, with roughly 18% of those sequences being non-productive. Along with the roughly 710-subject first cohort, a separate validation cohort of over a hundred different subjects was used. All discovery cohort repertoires had been generated on a single sequencing platform. The later analysis used no new phenotypic data to find candidate immune exposures, relying instead on TCR beta sequences and their occurrence across donors. Alongside the repertoire data, information on donor age, sex, ethnicity and CMV serostatus was compiled. An earlier analysis of 450 to 750 of the donors used high-throughput TCR beta sequencing to judge whether each TCR beta V gene segment behaved as functional or pseudogenic. A later analysis re-examined previously published TCR beta repertoires from more than 650 donors and added high-resolution HLA genotyping to investigate patterns of TCR occurrence. A later genetic analysis took genome-wide SNP genotypes for about 55% of the roughly 670 donors and used that subset as a discovery cohort. Typing coverage differed by locus: A, B, C, DRB1 and DQB1 were typed in roughly 629-630 donors, DQA1 in about 500, DPA1 in 600 to 610, and DPB1 in 400 to 490. The study combined high-throughput TCR immunosequencing, statistical association of individual TCRs with disease status, and machine learning to predict cytomegalovirus infection status. Five DR-DQ haplotypes were handled as single units for association and clustering, since linkage in the cohort was strong. The study aimed to test whether signatures of past pathogen exposure could be identified by cataloging public T cell receptors. The study profiled the T cell repertoires of under 700 subjects by immunosequencing and related them to cytomegalovirus serostatus. What the work shows at the level of the full study, not this receptor alone: Sequencing depth was assumed to be roughly uniform across donors in the presence/absence analyses, though that assumption may not hold. Roughly 15 rarely observed V segments, including chromosome 9 orphons, were excluded from the earlier analysis of approximately 600 of the donors because counts were too low. In an earlier analysis of 587 of the donors, most TCR beta V segments appeared in productive rearrangements about 87% or about 30% of the time, broadly matching IMGT annotations. A cluster of highly shared sequence variants was judged likely to represent a technical artifact of the sequencing pipeline. Some IMGT-functional V segments, including TRBV6-2 and TRBV6-3, could not be told apart with the 87-base-pair reads, so those segments were excluded. Linkage disequilibrium might explain the correlated functional status among segregating V segments, but an unknown experimental factor could not be excluded. An association between a missense DCLRE1C variant and V-gene and J-gene trimming of TCR beta chains was found in a later genetic analysis and replicated in an independent cohort. A further reported finding was that TCR beta sequences accurately predicted the HLA-A and HLA-B alleles for most subjects in the first cohort. Cytomegalovirus status was reported to be diagnosed by the classifier with high specificity and sensitivity in both the original and validation cohorts. Several of the top co-occurrence clusters appeared to be linked to parvovirus B19, influenza, CMV and Epstein-Barr virus, according to a later analysis. Because some donors lacked HLA typing at each locus, the association tests relied only on the typed subset. A later analysis found that HLA-associated TCR beta chains were more clonally expanded and had lower generation probabilities than equally common non-associated chains. In vitro tests confirmed that a few of the cytomegalovirus-associated TCR beta chains recognize cytomegalovirus antigens. Most TCR sequences were observed very rarely across donors, whereas some public TCRs were present in many individuals. Strong co-occurrence of HLA alleles, especially DR and DQ, made assigning TCR associations to individual alleles difficult. It was suggested by the authors that the approach could potentially be generalized to other disease states and immunological phenotypes. A later analysis found that TCR association rates varied across HLA loci, with DRB1 alleles showing the most associated TCRs and HLA-C alleles the fewest. CMV serostatus was the only immune exposure information available for the cohort. This cohort had only TCR beta chains sequenced, and the lack of alpha or paired-chain data limited which features could be detected. A later analysis associated about 17,000 TCR beta sequences with specific HLA alleles at a false discovery rate of 0.05. A later analysis found that most CMV-associated TCR beta chains appeared HLA-restricted, with HLA associations seemingly driven largely by CMV exposure. The study listed 150 to 200 TCR beta chains as associated with cytomegalovirus. In a later genetic analysis, fewer N-insertions in productive TCRs were reported among donors in an Asian-associated ancestry cluster than the 666-donor mean.

A word on this clone: The clone's antigen remains unknown. Base qualities were left out, and no much larger clone turns up one base away.

The cohort consisted of 600 to 700 healthy bone marrow donors. At the time of sampling, all cohort members were nominally healthy, though unrecorded immune exposures were likely present. The donor tested CMV seropositive, placing the donor among the 250 to 350 seropositive members of the cohort. A peripheral blood sample was provided by each donor, and peripheral blood mononuclear cells were used for TCR beta sequencing. Genomic DNA was extracted from the blood cell samples with the Qiagen DNeasy Blood Extraction Kit. Libraries were prepared through the immunoSEQ multiplex PCR assay. A mixture of 60 forward primers for TCR Vbeta segments and 13 reverse primers for TCR Jbeta segments was used in the multiplex PCR. Amplification of the CDR3 region of rearranged TCR beta genes was performed with a multiplex PCR assay on genomic DNA. The Illumina HiSeq System was used to sequence the amplified TCR beta libraries as 87-base-pair reads. The original pipeline was this. In a later analysis, tens of millions of unique TCR beta chains were counted across the 650 to 750 repertoires, and roughly 10 million of these chains were shared by at least two donors. Raw reads were error-corrected and collapsed into unique sequences with a nearest-neighbor algorithm that merged closely related sequences to remove PCR and sequencing errors. Alignment of CDR3 sequences to IMGT reference sequences was used to assign V, D and J gene segments. For a sequence to be retained, at least a six-nucleotide match to both a V gene segment and a J gene segment was required. A rearrangement counted as productive if the CDR3 had no stop codons and remained in frame with V and J, and every other rearrangement counted as non-productive. Following IMGT convention, CDR3 was defined as the stretch from the second conserved V-encoded cysteine to the conserved J-encoded phenylalanine. Sequences without an unambiguous match to a single V gene segment were excluded from the earlier analysis of several hundred of the donors. An earlier analysis of a few hundred of the donors classified V segments as functional when productive rearrangements were above 56.7% and as segregating when the standard deviation between donors was above 5%. A statistical classification framework was built to diagnose cytomegalovirus status from the catalog of TCR beta chain sequences. In a later analysis, TCR nucleotide sequences were compared against IMGT/GENE-DB human TR gene sequences so that V and J genes could be assigned. In a later analysis, CDR3 sequences and most-parsimonious VDJ recombination scenarios were assigned using the TCRdist pipeline. In a later analysis, each TCR beta chain was defined by its CDR3 amino acid sequence together with its V-gene family, and reads without a unique V-gene family were excluded. A later analysis removed over 500 highly shared, low-generation-probability nucleotide sequences to deal with suspected cross-contamination and a sequencing artifact. A later analysis calculated a clonal expansion index for each public chain from normalized within-repertoire ranks of inferred template counts. A later analysis computed generation probabilities with a VDJ recombination model fitted to out-of-frame rearrangements, and checked the results against IGoR. In a later analysis, hypergeometric tests were used to score TCR-TCR, TCR-HLA and TCR-CMV co-occurrence, with a repertoire-size bias correction applied to TCR pairs. A later analysis estimated false discovery rates by permuting HLA or CMV assignments 20 times. In a later analysis, co-occurring TCRs were grouped with DBSCAN, and TCRdist sequence similarity was added when clustering was performed within HLA-allele-positive subsets. Co-occurrence clustering excluded repertoires with fewer than 30,000 or more than 120,000 public chains, plus five with anomalous nucleotide sharing. This is the immuneACCESS table as TCRdb keeps it, with only in-frame sequences that have V and J called. A part of the clones is gone; compared with another copy, unresolved V genes explain less than half, and the rest is unexplained. The V and J calls and clone size were taken over from that table, and D and trimming were inferred from the DNA. This sample lists around 170,000 clones; 75% to 90% were detected once. The ten biggest clones cover 6.3% of the sample.

Taken from cysteine to phenylalanine, the CDR3 has 18 residues. Kept here is only the CDR3 DNA, which spans 54 bases and is read in frame from base 1. Germline trimming: 1 base from V, 2 bases from J; junction bases outside gene matches: 3. The germline V gene (reference sequence) provides CDR1 PRHDT and CDR2 FYEKMQ. The chain is encoded by TRBV13 joined to TRBJ2-3; 16 of the junction bases match TRBD2. The TCR sequence derives from a man between 40 and 49 years old in good health and CMV-seropositive. Sequenced input: PBMCs. The DNA reads TGTGCCAGCAGCTTAGCGGGACTAGCGGGGGGGCCCACAGATACGCAGTATTTT. Its protein is CASSLAGLAGGPTDTQYF.